One T cell receptor beta chain is described in this entry. Its antigen is currently unknown. The study ran its PCR with 60 Vbeta and 13 Jbeta primers. Study processing details: In a later analysis, roughly 10 million of tens of millions of unique beta chains occurred in at least two donors. Profiled with immunoSEQ multiplex PCR; TCRdb holds only in-frame clones, not every one. For V, J and clone size, that table is used; D and trimming come from the DNA. The repertoire holds roughly 110,000 clones, with around 77% as singletons. This sample is drawn from a study of cytomegalovirus exposure and HLA in healthy donors. V dropped 1 base and J dropped 3 bases, with 10 bases sitting between them. Germline CDR1 is SGHRS and CDR2 is YFSETQ. This CDR3 region has 15 residues. General observations from the study: Per published accounts, TCR beta sequences correctly predicted the HLA-A and HLA-B alleles of most subjects. TCR beta V segments were, for the most part, productive about 87% or about 30% of the time in an earlier analysis.

The sequence was obtained from a male donor in good health and CMV-seronegative. The sequencing sample was made of PBMCs. The chain links TRBV5-1 to TRBJ2-2; unclear D gene. CDR3 nucleotides: TGCGCCAGCAGCTTGAGAGGCGTGGACACCGGGGAGCTGTTTTTT. It translates to CASSLRGVDTGELFF. Based on the CDR3 plus reference TRBV5-1 and TRBJ2-2, the full variable domain is KAGVTQTPRYLIKTRGQQVTLSCSPISGHRSVSWYQQTPGQGLQFLFEYFSETQRNKGNFPGRFSGRQFSNSRSEMNVSTLELGDSALYLCASSLRGVDTGELFFGEGSRLTVL.